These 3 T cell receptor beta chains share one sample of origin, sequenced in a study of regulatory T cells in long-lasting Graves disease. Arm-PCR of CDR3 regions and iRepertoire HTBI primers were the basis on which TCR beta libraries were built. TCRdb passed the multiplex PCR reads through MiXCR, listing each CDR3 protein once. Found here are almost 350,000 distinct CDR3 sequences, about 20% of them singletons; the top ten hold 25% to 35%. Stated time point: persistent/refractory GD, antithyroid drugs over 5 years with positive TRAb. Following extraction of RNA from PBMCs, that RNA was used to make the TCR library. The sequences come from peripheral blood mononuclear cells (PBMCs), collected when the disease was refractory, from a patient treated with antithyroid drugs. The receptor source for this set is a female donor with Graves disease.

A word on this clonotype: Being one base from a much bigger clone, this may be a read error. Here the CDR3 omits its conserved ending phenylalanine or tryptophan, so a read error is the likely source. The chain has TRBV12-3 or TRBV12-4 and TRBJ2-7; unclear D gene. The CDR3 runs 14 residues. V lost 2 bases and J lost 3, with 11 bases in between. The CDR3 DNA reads TGTGCCAGCAGTTTATCAGCCGTACACTACGAGCAGTACCTC. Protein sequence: CASSLSAVHYEQYL.

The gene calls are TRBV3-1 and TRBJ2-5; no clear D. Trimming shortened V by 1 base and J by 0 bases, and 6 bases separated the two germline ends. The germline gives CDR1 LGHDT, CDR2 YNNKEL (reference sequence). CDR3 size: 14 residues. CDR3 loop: CASSQAPNQETQYF. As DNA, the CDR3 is TGTGCCAGCAGCCAAGCACCCAACCAAGAGACCCAGTACTTC.

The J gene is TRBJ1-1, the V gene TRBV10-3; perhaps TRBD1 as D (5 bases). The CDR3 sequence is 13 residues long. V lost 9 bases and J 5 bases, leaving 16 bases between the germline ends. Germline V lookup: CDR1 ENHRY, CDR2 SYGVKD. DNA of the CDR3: TGTGCCATTACACCCGTTGGGGGGACTGAAGCTTTCTTT. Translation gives CAITPVGGTEAFF.